The clone carrying this T cell receptor (beta chain) appeared a few times. Its target is not known. Sequenced material consisted of expressed TCRB transcripts (all of the isolated RNA was reverse transcribed). Some clones are missing from TCRdb's copy, which holds only in-frame ones; the method was immunoSEQ multiplex PCR. The sample yields 900,000 or so clones, 15% to 20% seen once. Every single donor gave one heparinised blood draw, and these averaged approximately 100 mL. Central memory, naive, regulatory and stem cell-like memory CD4+ cells were sorted by CD45RO/CCR7/CD25/CD127/CD95/CD27. The data were obtained in a study of beta chain features in type 1 diabetes. General observations from the study: Fewer junction insertions and more nucleotide deletions appeared in type 1 diabetes patients. Shorter templates might be favored by PCR, equally in patients and controls.

This sequence originates from a woman under 30 in good health. Specimen: naive CD4+ T cells from blood.

The CDR3 reads CASSFGTGRTEAFF. The CDR3 bases are TGTGCCAGCAGCTTCGGGACAGGGCGCACTGAAGCTTTCTTT. The chain carries TRBV7-2 and TRBJ1-1; 9 nucleotides match TRBD1. CDR3 size: 14 residues. J gave up 4 bases and V 3 bases, and 3 bases lay outside the gene matches. Germline lookup yields CDR1 SGHTA and CDR2 FQGNSA.